This paragraph reports one T cell receptor (beta chain). This sample is drawn from a study of T cell changes during pregnancy in multiple sclerosis. Sequencing was performed with immunoSEQ multiplex PCR; in TCRdb, only in-frame clones are kept and a portion is missing. The table records around 31,000 clones, about 86% of them present only once. The specimen was CD4+ T cells from peripheral blood mononuclear cells, collected in the first trimester of pregnancy. This sequence was found in a female donor in good health, enrolled as a control in a pregnancy study.

Here the CDR3 reads CASSQVRGQNTIYF. CDR3 DNA: TGCGCCAGCAGCCAAGTCAGGGGGCAAAACACCATATATTTT. V usage is TRBV4-3 and J usage is TRBJ1-3; TRBD1 matches at 8 bases. The CDR3 runs 14 residues. With V trimmed by 1 base and J by 6 bases, 2 bases remained unmatched. Germline values: CDR1 LGHNA, CDR2 YSLEER.